This passage covers 21 T cell receptor beta chains from one sample sequenced in a study of blood T cell repertoires in COVID-19. TCRdb's table, derived via immunoSEQ multiplex PCR, lists solely in-frame clones and lacks some. The table shows 110,000 to 150,000 clones, with around three quarters occurring only once. The sequenced material came from peripheral blood. These receptors originate from an elderly man with acute or convalescent COVID-19.

The rearrangement joins TRBV6-4 to TRBJ2-1; a possible D gene is TRBD2 (5 bases). V dropped 6 bases and J dropped 0 bases, with 15 bases sitting between them. The CDR3 is 16 residues long. The germline CDR1 and CDR2 sequences are MRHNA and SNTAGT. CDR3 loop: CASRPRAALSYNEQFF. CDR3 sequence (DNA): TGTGCCAGCAGACCTCGAGCGGCACTCTCCTACAATGAGCAGTTCTTC.

This clone appeared a single time. This sequence joins TRBV7-9 and TRBJ2-7; no reliable D call. Germline loops: CDR1 SEHNR, CDR2 FQNEAQ (reference sequence). The CDR3 consists of 11 residues. Trimming removed 2 bases at V and 7 bases at J, with 6 bases between. The CDR3 loop reads CASSLYQEQYF. The CDR3 nucleotides read TGTGCCAGCAGCTTATATCAGGAGCAGTACTTC. Together with reference TRBV7-9 and TRBJ2-7, the CDR3 gives the full variable domain: DTGVSQNPRHKITKRGQNVTFRCDPISEHNRLYWYRQTLGQGPEFLTYFQNEAQLEKSRLLSDRFSAERPKGSFSTLEIQRTEQGDSAMYLCASSLYQEQYFGPGTRLTVT.

The chain employs TRBV28 and TRBJ2-5; TRBD2 is a possible D gene (5 bases). This CDR3 comprises 12 residues. The V end lost 11 bases, the J end lost 9 bases, and 19 bases lay between the germline ends. CDR1 is MDHEN, CDR2 SYDVKM, per germline. In DNA, the CDR3 is TGTGCCTGTCAGCGGCCCCGTGCGTCCCAGTACTTC. Translated: CACQRPRASQYF.

In its sample, this clone was seen a few times. The rearrangement links TRBV12-3 or TRBV12-4 to TRBJ1-2, with D possibly being TRBD1 (5 bases). Trimming removed 0 bases from V and 8 bases from J, with 10 bases in between. This CDR3 is 13 amino acids long. The CDR3 DNA follows: TGTGCCAGCAGTTTAGCGGGGCTGGGGGGCTACACCTTC. Protein product: CASSLAGLGGYTF.

This chain links TRBV6-2 or TRBV6-3 with TRBJ2-7; 7 bases map to TRBD2. Unmatched junction bases numbered 3, after V lost 2 bases and J lost 2 bases. CDR3 length equals 14 residues. Germline V gene data show CDR1 as MNHEY and CDR2 as SVGEGT. CDR3 in amino acids: CASSYERGAYEQYF. The DNA of the CDR3 is TGTGCCAGCAGTTACGAACGGGGGGCCTACGAGCAGTACTTC.

CDR3 loop: CAISDSGQGVWEQYF. In DNA form, the CDR3 reads TGTGCCATCAGTGACTCCGGACAGGGGGTATGGGAGCAGTACTTC. The chain links TRBV10-3 to TRBJ2-7, with 10 bases matching TRBD1. The trim removed 3 bases at V and 7 bases at J, leaving 9 bases unmatched. This CDR3 spans 15 amino acids. The germline V gene encodes CDR1 ENHRY and CDR2 SYGVKD.

V is TRBV19 and J is TRBJ1-2; TRBD1 aligns across 7 bases. The J segment lost 8 bases and the V segment lost 7 bases, leaving 7 bases of the junction unmatched. Germline lookup yields CDR1 LNHDA and CDR2 SQIVND (reference sequence). The CDR3 has 12 residues. The chain's CDR3 is CASNDRDGGYTF. In DNA form, the CDR3 reads TGTGCCAGTAACGACAGGGACGGCGGCTACACCTTC.

This chain uses TRBV7-8 with TRBJ1-5, with D possibly matching TRBD1 (5 bases). This CDR3 comprises 16 residues. Germline-derived CDR1 and CDR2 are SGHVS and FQNEAQ. The ends were cut back, 1 base at V and 0 bases at J, with 10 bases in the middle. DNA of the CDR3: TGTGCCAGCAGCTTAGACCCAGGGAATAGCAATCAGCCCCAGCATTTT. This translates into CASSLDPGNSNQPQHF. The full variable domain, with the rest looked up from reference TRBV7-8 and TRBJ1-5, is GAGVSQSPRYKVAKRGQDVALRCDPISGHVSLFWYQQALGQGPEFLTYFQNEAQLDKSGLPSDRFFAERPEGSVSTLKIQRTQQEDSAVYLCASSLDPGNSNQPQHFGDGTRLSIL.

This rearrangement joins TRBV18 to TRBJ1-2; possibly TRBD1 for D (6 bases). V dropped 5 bases and J dropped 1 base, with 17 bases sitting between them. Germline V CDR1 and CDR2: KGHSH, LQKENI. The CDR3 has 16 residues. The CDR3 DNA reads as TGTGCCAGCTCATCCCCGAGGGGGTCGTTTAACTATGGCTACACCTTC. Amino acids: CASSSPRGSFNYGYTF.

The J gene is TRBJ1-5, the V gene TRBV28; D remains ambiguous. The CDR3 has 12 amino acids. The V end lost 8 bases, the J end lost 3 bases, and 8 bases lay between the germline ends. Germline assignment: CDR1 MDHEN and CDR2 SYDVKM. The CDR3 here is CASCTPNQPQHF. For the CDR3, the DNA is TGTGCCAGCTGCACTCCCAATCAGCCCCAGCATTTT.

The gene calls are TRBV18 and TRBJ2-7; perhaps TRBD1 as D (6 bases). The germline CDR1 and CDR2 sequences are KGHSH and LQKENI. This CDR3 comprises 14 residues. Trimming left V 6 bases short and J 7 bases short, with 19 bases between. CDR3 bases: TGTGCCAGCTCGCCGAGGGCAGGGGTGGATGAGCAGTACTTC. Protein sequence: CASSPRAGVDEQYF.

CDR3 residues: CASSYSGGTQYF. Written as DNA, the CDR3 is TGTGCCAGCAGTTATTCAGGGGGGACCCAGTACTTC. The V call is TRBV6-2 or TRBV6-3, the J call TRBJ2-5; 7 nucleotides match TRBD1. Germline V CDR1 and CDR2: MNHEY, SVGEGT. This CDR3 spans 12 amino acids. Losses at the gene ends were 3 bases for V and 7 bases for J; bases not matched to a gene: 2.

J is TRBJ2-7 and V is TRBV12-3 or TRBV12-4; the D gene is possibly TRBD1 (6 bases). With 6 bases removed from V and 3 bases from J, the gap between germline ends came to 12 bases. The CDR3 spans 13 residues. The CDR3 coding sequence is TGTGCCAGCAGATCTACAGGGTACTACGAGCAGTACTTC. Protein sequence: CASRSTGYYEQYF.

The chain uses TRBV19 and TRBJ2-6; D is possibly TRBD1 (6 bases). V was trimmed by 5 bases and J by 0 bases, leaving 8 bases between them. This CDR3 region has 15 residues. Germline V lookup: CDR1 LNHDA, CDR2 SQIVND (reference sequence). CDR3 in amino acids: CASSPGASGANVLTF. CDR3 in DNA: TGTGCCAGTAGTCCAGGGGCCTCTGGGGCCAACGTCCTGACTTTC.

This clone has a handful of counts. The chain couples TRBV6-5 to TRBJ2-1; no definite D call. The CDR3 runs 13 residues. Trimming cost V 5 bases and J 8 bases, with 13 bases left between them. From germline, CDR1 is MNHEY and CDR2 SVGAGI. CDR3 sequence: CASSQTQSDEQFF. In DNA, the CDR3 is TGTGCCAGCAGTCAAACACAGTCCGATGAGCAGTTCTTC.

The chain has TRBV21-1 and TRBJ2-7; the table gives TRBD1 as D, unverified against the DNA. TRBV21-1 is termed a pseudogene. The CDR3 runs to 14 residues. The chain's CDR3 is CASSDRGLPYEQYF. CDR3 sequence (DNA): TGTGCCAGCAGCGACAGGGGGCTCCCCTACGAGCAGTACTTC.

This sequence joins TRBV5-6 and TRBJ2-6; TRBD1 matches 9 bases. From germline, CDR1 is SGHDT and CDR2 YYEEEE. The CDR3 extends over 19 amino acids. V shed 4 bases, J shed 0 bases, and the junction held 11 bases outside the gene matches. The CDR3 loop reads CASSRKKQGANSGANVLTF. CDR3 sequence (DNA): TGTGCCAGCAGCCGAAAGAAACAGGGGGCGAACTCTGGGGCCAACGTCCTGACTTTC.

The sample holds a few counts of this clone. The J gene is TRBJ2-2, the V gene TRBV30; 8 bases are a match to TRBD1. V was pared by 3 bases and J by 8 bases, with 2 bases of the junction left unmatched. CDR1 GTSNPN and CDR2 SVGIG come from the germline V gene (reference sequence). CDR3 length equals 12 residues. The CDR3 DNA follows: TGTGCCTGGAGCGGACAGGGTGGGGAGCTGTTTTTT. This encodes CAWSGQGGELFF.

The chain combines TRBV27 with TRBJ1-2; 9 bases are a match to TRBD1. V shed 3 bases and J 8 bases; nucleotides not matched to a gene: 10. Germline CDR1 is MNHEY and CDR2 is SMNVEV (reference sequence). The CDR3 spans 15 residues. This CDR3 reads CASSFYRDRVWGYTF. The CDR3 region has the DNA TGTGCCAGCAGTTTCTATCGGGACAGGGTATGGGGCTACACCTTC.

The J gene is TRBJ1-6, the V gene TRBV11-2; D is unclear. The CDR3 has 17 amino acids. V dropped 5 bases and J dropped 7 bases, with 21 bases sitting between them. Germline CDR1 reads SGHAT; CDR2 reads FQNNGV. CDR3 in amino acids: CASSDMNALVANSPLHF. The CDR3 region has the DNA TGTGCCAGCAGCGATATGAATGCCCTAGTAGCAAATTCACCCCTCCACTTT.

This chain joins TRBV3-1 (or the pseudogene TRBV3-2) and TRBJ2-5, with 7 bases lining up with TRBD1. Per germline, CDR1 LGHDT and CDR2 YNNKEL (reference sequence). CDR3 length: 14 residues. V trimming: 4 bases; J trimming: 4 bases; junction bases outside the gene matches: 6. The CDR3, as DNA: TGTGCCAGCAGCCGGGACAGTCGGGGAGAGACCCAGTACTTC. Translated, it gives CASSRDSRGETQYF.